This record covers a single T cell receptor (beta chain). A much larger clone lies a single base off, so this may be a read error. The time point was: newly diagnosed GD, antithyroid drugs for less than 3 months. PBMC-extracted RNA yielded the TCR library. Arm-PCR of CDR3 regions and iRepertoire HTBI primers were used to build TCR beta libraries. TCRdb processed the multiplex PCR reads anew with MiXCR; each CDR3 protein has one entry. The profile shows about 460,000 distinct CDR3 sequences, around 15% of them singletons. The data derive from a study of regulatory T cells in long-lasting Graves disease. Study-level information: Antithyroid drugs had been given to newly diagnosed Graves' patients for under 3 months.

This same sample was also part of a study on T cells in Graves' hyperthyroidism and ophthalmopathy.

Sequences were derived from peripheral blood mononuclear cells (PBMCs), sampled at new diagnosis, from a patient treated with antithyroid drugs. The origin of this receptor is a woman between 50 and 59 years old with Graves disease.

This CDR3 reads CASSYWDIGELFF. CDR3 DNA sequence: TGTGCCAGCAGTTACTGGGACATCGGGGAGCTGTTTTTT. The rearrangement joins TRBV6-2 or TRBV6-3 to TRBJ2-2, with a weak D call TRBD1 (6 bases). The CDR3 is 13 amino acids. Germline CDR1 and CDR2: MNHEY and SVGEGT. V lost 1 base to trimming and J lost 7 bases, with 7 bases between them.